One and the same sample provided the 12 T cell receptor beta chains below, sequenced in a study of shared clonotypes between healthy human individuals. Some clones are missing from TCRdb's copy, which holds only in-frame ones; the method was immunoSEQ multiplex PCR. The profile shows 780,000 or so clones, 72% of them singletons. Sequenced input: memory CD4+ T cells sorted from blood. Stated subset: CD45RA-negative fraction. Source of these receptors: a woman in her twenties or thirties in good health.

This sequence joins TRBV5-4 and TRBJ2-2; D uncertain. The germline CDR1 and CDR2 sequences are SGHNT and YYREEE (reference sequence). V lost 4 bases, J lost 3 bases, and 16 bases lay in between. This CDR3 spans 16 amino acids. The CDR3 DNA sequence: TGTGCCAGCAGCCTTACTATGGCGACCGACACCGGGGAGCTGTTTTTT. It specifies CASSLTMATDTGELFF. The full variable domain, in which reference TRBV5-4 and TRBJ2-2 provide the parts outside the CDR3, is ETGVTQSPTHLIKTRGQQVTLRCSSQSGHNTVSWYQQALGQGPQFIFQYYREEENGRGNFPPRFSGLQFPNYSSELNVNALELDDSALYLCASSLTMATDTGELFFGEGSRLTVL.

CDR3 loop: CASSLTGGYTGELFF. The CDR3 DNA reads TGCGCCAGCAGCTTGACTGGAGGGTACACCGGGGAGCTGTTTTTT. This chain links TRBV5-1 with TRBJ2-2; a possible D gene is TRBD2 (6 bases). This CDR3 is 15 amino acids long. V shed 1 base and J shed 3 bases, with 10 bases lying between them. Germline V lookup: CDR1 SGHRS, CDR2 YFSETQ. Based on the CDR3 plus reference TRBV5-1 and TRBJ2-2, the full variable domain is KAGVTQTPRYLIKTRGQQVTLSCSPISGHRSVSWYQQTPGQGLQFLFEYFSETQRNKGNFPGRFSGRQFSNSRSEMNVSTLELGDSALYLCASSLTGGYTGELFFGEGSRLTVL.

This sequence joins TRBV4-1 and TRBJ2-2; 10 bases are shared with TRBD1. V trimming: 2 bases; J trimming: 5 bases; junction bases outside the gene matches: 8. Germline CDR1 reads MGHRA; CDR2 reads YSYEKL. This CDR3 is 17 amino acids long. CDR3 nucleotide sequence: TGCGCCAGCAGCCAAACCGGGACAGGGGTTAAAACCGGGGAGCTGTTTTTT. Translated: CASSQTGTGVKTGELFF.

The CDR3 region is CASSRTSGNSYNEQFF. The DNA for the CDR3 is TGTGCCAGCAGTCGGACTAGCGGCAACTCCTACAATGAGCAGTTCTTC. The chain uses TRBV27 and TRBJ2-1, with 10 bases lining up with TRBD2. CDR3 length equals 16 residues. The germline V gene has CDR1 MNHEY and CDR2 SMNVEV (reference sequence). With V trimmed by 5 bases and J by 0 bases, 4 bases remained unmatched.

There are a few counts of this clone. In the same sample, other DNA sequences code for this CDR3. V and J are TRBV5-1 and TRBJ2-1; D gene unclear. V was pared by 3 bases and J by 0 bases, with 10 bases between. Germline CDR1 and CDR2: SGHRS and YFSETQ. The CDR3 sequence is 15 residues long. The CDR3 region is CASSYDTSSYNEQFF. The CDR3 DNA is TGCGCCAGCAGCTATGACACGAGCTCCTACAATGAGCAGTTCTTC.

V is TRBV5-1 and J is TRBJ1-2; D is perhaps TRBD1 (5 bases). Germline CDR1 is SGHRS and CDR2 is YFSETQ. This CDR3 region has 16 residues. Trimming removed 1 base from V and 4 bases from J, with 17 bases in between. The CDR3 is CASSLTDDSWFYGYTF. DNA of the CDR3: TGCGCCAGCAGCTTGACAGATGACAGTTGGTTCTATGGCTACACCTTC.

The V and J genes are TRBV7-3 and TRBJ2-2; the match to TRBD2 covers 7 bases. The CDR3 consists of 17 residues. Trimming cost V 1 base and J 4 bases; bases outside gene matches: 9. Germline CDR1 SGHTA, CDR2 FQGTGA. The CDR3 DNA reads TGTGCCAGCAGCTTAATTTCGTCTAGCGGAGGCACCGGGGAGCTGTTTTTT. It encodes CASSLISSSGGTGELFF.

This rearrangement joins TRBV5-1 to TRBJ2-7, with D perhaps assigned TRBD1 or TRBD2 (5 bases each). The germline CDR1 and CDR2 sequences are SGHRS and YFSETQ. V was clipped by 2 bases and J by 4 bases, with 25 bases between them. The CDR3 contains 18 residues. CDR3 nucleotide sequence: TGCGCCAGCAGCTTAATGGTCATAACCGGGGCAGAAACGTACGAGCAGTACTTC. It codes for CASSLMVITGAETYEQYF.

V is TRBV28 and J is TRBJ1-1; D not resolved. The CDR3 loop spans 10 amino acids. Germline loops: CDR1 MDHEN, CDR2 SYDVKM. CDR3 coding DNA: TGTGCGGTAGGGAACACTGAAGCTTTCTTT. Translation gives CAVGNTEAFF.

The chain joins TRBV6-5 to TRBJ2-7; the match to TRBD1 covers 9 bases. Germline lookup yields CDR1 MNHEY and CDR2 SVGAGI. The CDR3 is 14 residues long. With 5 bases clipped from V and 2 bases from J, the junction kept 4 bases outside the gene matches. CDR3 sequence reads: CASSKGQGTYEQYF. DNA of the CDR3: TGTGCCAGCAGTAAAGGACAGGGGACCTACGAGCAGTACTTC.

The chain is built from TRBV29-1 and TRBJ2-3; the D is unclear. The CDR3 extends over 13 amino acids. Trimming stripped 6 bases from V and 3 bases from J, with 13 bases between. CDR1 is SQVTM and CDR2 is ANQGSEA in the germline V gene. The CDR3 is CSVSTENTDTQYF. In nucleotides, the CDR3 is TGCAGCGTCAGTACGGAAAATACAGATACGCAGTATTTT.

The V gene is TRBV30, the J gene TRBJ1-6, with a tentative D call TRBD1 (5 bases). CDR1 GTSNPN and CDR2 SVGIG come from the germline V gene (reference sequence). This CDR3 spans 14 amino acids. Trimming cost V 4 bases and J 4 bases, with 11 bases left between them. In DNA, the CDR3 is TGTGCCTGGAATCAGGGAACGTATAATTCACCCCTCCACTTT. Translation gives CAWNQGTYNSPLHF.